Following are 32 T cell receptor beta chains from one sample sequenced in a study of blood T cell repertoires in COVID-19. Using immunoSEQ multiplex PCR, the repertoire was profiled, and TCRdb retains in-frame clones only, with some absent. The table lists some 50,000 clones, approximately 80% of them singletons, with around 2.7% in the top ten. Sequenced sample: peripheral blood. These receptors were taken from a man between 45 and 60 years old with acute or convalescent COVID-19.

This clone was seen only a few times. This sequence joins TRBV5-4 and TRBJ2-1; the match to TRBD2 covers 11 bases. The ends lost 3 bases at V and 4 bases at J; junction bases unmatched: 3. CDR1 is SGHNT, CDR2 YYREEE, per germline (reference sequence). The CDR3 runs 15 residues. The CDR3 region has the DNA TGTGCCAGCAGCTCGAGACTAGCGGGGTACAATGAGCAGTTCTTC. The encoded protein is CASSSRLAGYNEQFF.

CDR3 protein: CAYSGGQDFTDTQYF. CDR3 in DNA: TGTGCCTATAGCGGGGGCCAGGACTTCACAGATACGCAGTATTTT. J is TRBJ2-3 and V is TRBV30; 9 positions match TRBD2. This CDR3 spans 15 amino acids. The germline CDR1 and CDR2 sequences are GTSNPN and SVGIG (reference sequence). The V and J ends lost 7 bases and 2 bases, in that order; junction bases with no gene match: 10. Based on the CDR3 plus reference TRBV30 and TRBJ2-3, the full variable domain is SQTIHQWPATLVQPVGSPLSLECTVEGTSNPNLYWYRQAAGRGLQLLFYSVGIGQISSEVPQNLSASRPQDRQFILSSKKLLLSDSGFYLCAYSGGQDFTDTQYFGPGTRLTVL.

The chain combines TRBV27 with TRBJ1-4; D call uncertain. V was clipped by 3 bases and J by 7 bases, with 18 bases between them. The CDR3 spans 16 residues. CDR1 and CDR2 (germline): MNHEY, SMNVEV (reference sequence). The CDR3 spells CASSFTPVGTGEKLFF. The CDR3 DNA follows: TGTGCCAGCAGTTTCACCCCGGTAGGCACGGGTGAAAAACTGTTTTTT.

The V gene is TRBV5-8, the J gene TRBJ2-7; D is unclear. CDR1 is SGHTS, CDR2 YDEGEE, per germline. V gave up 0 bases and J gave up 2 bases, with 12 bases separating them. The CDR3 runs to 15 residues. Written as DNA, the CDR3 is TGTGCCAGCAGCTTGGCCGCGGTAGGAACCTACGAGCAGTACTTC. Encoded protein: CASSLAAVGTYEQYF.

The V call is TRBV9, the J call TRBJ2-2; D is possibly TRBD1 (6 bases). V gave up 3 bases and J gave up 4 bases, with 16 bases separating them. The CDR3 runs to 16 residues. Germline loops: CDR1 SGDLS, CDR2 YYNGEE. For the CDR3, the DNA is TGTGCCAGCAGCGCCTCAGGGGCGCGAAGCACCGGGGAGCTGTTTTTT. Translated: CASSASGARSTGELFF.

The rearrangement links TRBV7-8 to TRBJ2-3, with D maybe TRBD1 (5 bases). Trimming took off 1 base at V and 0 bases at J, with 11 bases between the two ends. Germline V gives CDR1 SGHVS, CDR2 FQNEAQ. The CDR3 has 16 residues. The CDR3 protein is CASSLGPGKSTDTQYF. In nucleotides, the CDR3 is TGTGCCAGCAGCTTAGGTCCAGGGAAAAGCACAGATACGCAGTATTTT.

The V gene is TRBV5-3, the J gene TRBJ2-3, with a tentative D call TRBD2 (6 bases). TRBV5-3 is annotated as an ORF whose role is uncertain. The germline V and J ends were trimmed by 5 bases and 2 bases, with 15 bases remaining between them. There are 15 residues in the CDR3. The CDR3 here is CARRRGTSDTDTQYF. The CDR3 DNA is TGTGCCAGAAGGCGGGGAACGTCGGACACAGATACGCAGTATTTT.

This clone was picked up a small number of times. CDR3 sequence: CASSSSSDQPQHF. The CDR3 DNA reads TGTGCCAGCAGCTCAAGTAGTGATCAGCCCCAGCATTTT. The gene calls are TRBV3-1 (or the pseudogene TRBV3-2) and TRBJ1-5; D is unresolved. The germline gives CDR1 LGHDT, CDR2 YNNKEL (reference sequence). The V and J ends lost 5 bases and 5 bases respectively, with 10 bases between them. The CDR3 extends over 13 amino acids.

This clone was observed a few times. CDR3 bases: TGCGCCAGCAGCTTGGACTCCGGGGGGGAAGAGACCCAGTACTTC. It specifies CASSLDSGGEETQYF. V is TRBV5-1 and J is TRBJ2-5; 8 bases match TRBD2. The CDR3 loop spans 15 amino acids. V was pared by 0 bases and J by 3 bases, with 4 bases of the junction left unmatched. The V gene's germline CDR1 is SGHRS and CDR2 YFSETQ.

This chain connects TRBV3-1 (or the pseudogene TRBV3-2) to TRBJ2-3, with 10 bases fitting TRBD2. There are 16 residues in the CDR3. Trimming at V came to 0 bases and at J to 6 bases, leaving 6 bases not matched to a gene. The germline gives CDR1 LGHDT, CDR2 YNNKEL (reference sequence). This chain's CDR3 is CASSQDELAGWDTQYF. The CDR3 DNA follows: TGTGCCAGCAGCCAAGATGAACTAGCGGGGTGGGATACGCAGTATTTT.

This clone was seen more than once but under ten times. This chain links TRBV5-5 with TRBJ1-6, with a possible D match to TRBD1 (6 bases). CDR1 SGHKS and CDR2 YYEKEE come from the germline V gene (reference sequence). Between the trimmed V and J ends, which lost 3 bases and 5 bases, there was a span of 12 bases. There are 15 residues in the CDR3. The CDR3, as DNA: TGTGCCAGCAGCTCCGGGACACCCAATAATTCACCCCTCCACTTT. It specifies CASSSGTPNNSPLHF.

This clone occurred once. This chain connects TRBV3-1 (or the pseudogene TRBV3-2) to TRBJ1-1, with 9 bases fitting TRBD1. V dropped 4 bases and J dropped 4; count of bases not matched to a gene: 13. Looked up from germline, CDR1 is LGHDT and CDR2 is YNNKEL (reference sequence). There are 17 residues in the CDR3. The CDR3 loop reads CASSLAGTGMLGTEAFF. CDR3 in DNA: TGTGCCAGCAGCCTCGCCGGGACAGGGATGCTTGGCACTGAAGCTTTCTTT.

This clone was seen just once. The CDR3 DNA reads as TGTGCCACTGGGGAGGCTCGCGATTCACCCCTCCACTTT. Protein: CATGEARDSPLHF. The chain joins TRBV27 to TRBJ1-6; D not certain. Germline V CDR1 and CDR2: MNHEY, SMNVEV (reference sequence). Trimming stripped 10 bases from V and 8 bases from J, with 15 bases between. The CDR3 totals 13 residues.

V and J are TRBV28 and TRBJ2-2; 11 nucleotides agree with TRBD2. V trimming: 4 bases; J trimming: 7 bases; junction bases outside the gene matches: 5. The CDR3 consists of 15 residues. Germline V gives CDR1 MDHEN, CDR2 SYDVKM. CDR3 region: CASSSPLAGGGELFF. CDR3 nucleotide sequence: TGTGCCAGCAGTTCCCCCCTAGCGGGGGGCGGGGAGCTGTTTTTT.

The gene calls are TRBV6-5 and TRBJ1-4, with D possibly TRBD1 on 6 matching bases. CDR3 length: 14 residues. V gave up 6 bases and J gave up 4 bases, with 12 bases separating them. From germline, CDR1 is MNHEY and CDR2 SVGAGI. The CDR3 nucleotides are TGTGCCAGCAGCGTCCGACAGGATAATGAAAAACTGTTTTTT. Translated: CASSVRQDNEKLFF.

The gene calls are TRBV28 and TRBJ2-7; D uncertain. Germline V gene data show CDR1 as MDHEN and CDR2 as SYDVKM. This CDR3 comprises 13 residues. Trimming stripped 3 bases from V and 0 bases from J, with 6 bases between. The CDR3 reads CASSFRSSYEQYF. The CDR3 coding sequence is TGTGCCAGCAGTTTCCGGAGCTCCTACGAGCAGTACTTC.

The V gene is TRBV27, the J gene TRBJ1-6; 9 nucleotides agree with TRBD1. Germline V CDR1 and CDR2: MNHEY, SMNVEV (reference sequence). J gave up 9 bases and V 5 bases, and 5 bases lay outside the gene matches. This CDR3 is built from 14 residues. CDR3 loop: CASSPGQGTSPLHF. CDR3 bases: TGTGCCAGCAGTCCGGGACAGGGTACTTCACCCCTCCACTTT.

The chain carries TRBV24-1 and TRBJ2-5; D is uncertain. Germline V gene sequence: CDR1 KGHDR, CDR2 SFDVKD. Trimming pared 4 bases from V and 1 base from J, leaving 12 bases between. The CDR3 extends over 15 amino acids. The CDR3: CATSEGRIRQETQYF. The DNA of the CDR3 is TGTGCCACCAGTGAGGGCAGGATCCGCCAAGAGACCCAGTACTTC.

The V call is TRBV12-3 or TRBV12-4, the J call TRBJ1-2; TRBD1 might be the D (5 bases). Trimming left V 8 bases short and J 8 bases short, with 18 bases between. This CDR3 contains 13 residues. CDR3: CASHLWGGDGYTF. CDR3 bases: TGTGCCAGCCATTTATGGGGGGGTGACGGCTACACCTTC.

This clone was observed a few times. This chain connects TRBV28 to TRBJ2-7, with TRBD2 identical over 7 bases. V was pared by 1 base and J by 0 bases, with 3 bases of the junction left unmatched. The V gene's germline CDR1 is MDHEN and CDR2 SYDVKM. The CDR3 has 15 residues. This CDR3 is CASSLSTGGSYEQYF. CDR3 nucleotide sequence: TGTGCCAGCAGTTTATCCACGGGGGGCTCCTACGAGCAGTACTTC.

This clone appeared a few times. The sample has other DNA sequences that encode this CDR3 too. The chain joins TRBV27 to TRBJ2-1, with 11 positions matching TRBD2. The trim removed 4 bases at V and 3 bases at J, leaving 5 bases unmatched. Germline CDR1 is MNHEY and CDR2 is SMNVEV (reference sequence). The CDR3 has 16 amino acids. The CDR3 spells CASSSGTSGYYNEQFF. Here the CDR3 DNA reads TGTGCCAGCAGTTCTGGGACTAGCGGATACTACAATGAGCAGTTCTTC.

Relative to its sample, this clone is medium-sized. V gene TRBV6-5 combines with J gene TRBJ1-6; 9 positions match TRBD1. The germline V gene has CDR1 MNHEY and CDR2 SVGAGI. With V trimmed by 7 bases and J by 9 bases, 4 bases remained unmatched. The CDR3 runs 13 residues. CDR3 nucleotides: TGTGCCAGCAACGACAGGGGGATTTCACCCCTCCACTTT. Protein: CASNDRGISPLHF.

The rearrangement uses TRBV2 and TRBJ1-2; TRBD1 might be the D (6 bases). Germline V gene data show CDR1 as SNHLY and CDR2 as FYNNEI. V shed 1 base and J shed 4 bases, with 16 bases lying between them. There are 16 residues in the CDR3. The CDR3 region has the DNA TGTGCCAGCAGTGAAGGAGTTTCGGGGGGCGGCTATGGCTACACCTTC. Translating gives CASSEGVSGGGYGYTF. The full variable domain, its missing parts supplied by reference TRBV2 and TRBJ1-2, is EPEVTQTPSHQVTQMGQEVILRCVPISNHLYFYWYRQILGQKVEFLVSFYNNEISEKSEIFDDQFSVERPDGSNFTLKIRSTKLEDSAMYFCASSEGVSGGGYGYTFGSGTRLTVV.

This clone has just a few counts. CDR3 protein: CASSPRTNSYEQYF. CDR3 nucleotides: TGTGCCAGCAGCCCGAGGACTAATTCCTACGAGCAGTACTTC. This chain connects TRBV3-1 (or the pseudogene TRBV3-2) to TRBJ2-7, with D maybe TRBD2 (6 bases). Germline V lookup: CDR1 LGHDT, CDR2 YNNKEL (reference sequence). Trimming left V 4 bases short and J 1 base short, with 11 bases between. The CDR3 is made up of 14 amino acids.

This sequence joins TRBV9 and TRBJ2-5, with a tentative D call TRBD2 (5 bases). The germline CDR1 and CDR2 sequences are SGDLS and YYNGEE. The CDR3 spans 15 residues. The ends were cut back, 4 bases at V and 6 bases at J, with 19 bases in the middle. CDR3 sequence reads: CASSPLAGGFQTQYF. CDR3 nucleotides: TGTGCCAGCAGCCCCCTCGCGGGCGGGTTCCAGACCCAGTACTTC.

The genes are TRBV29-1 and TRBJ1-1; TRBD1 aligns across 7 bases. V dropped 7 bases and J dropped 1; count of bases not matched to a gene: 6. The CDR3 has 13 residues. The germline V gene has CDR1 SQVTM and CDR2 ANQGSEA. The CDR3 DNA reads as TGCAGCGGCTTGACAGGGTGGAACACTGAAGCTTTCTTT. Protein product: CSGLTGWNTEAFF.

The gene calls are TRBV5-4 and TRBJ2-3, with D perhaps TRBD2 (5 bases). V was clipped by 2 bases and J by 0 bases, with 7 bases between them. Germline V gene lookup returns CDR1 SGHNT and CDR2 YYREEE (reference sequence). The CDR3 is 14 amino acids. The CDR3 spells CASSFGESTDTQYF. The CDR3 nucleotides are TGTGCCAGCAGCTTCGGGGAAAGCACAGATACGCAGTATTTT. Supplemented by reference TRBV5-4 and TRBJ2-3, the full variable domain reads ETGVTQSPTHLIKTRGQQVTLRCSSQSGHNTVSWYQQALGQGPQFIFQYYREEENGRGNFPPRFSGLQFPNYSSELNVNALELDDSALYLCASSFGESTDTQYFGPGTRLTVL.

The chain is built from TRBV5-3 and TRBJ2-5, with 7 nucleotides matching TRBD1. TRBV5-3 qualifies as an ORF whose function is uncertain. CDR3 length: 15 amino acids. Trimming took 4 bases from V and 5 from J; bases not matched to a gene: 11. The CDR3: CARSVPGQIGETQYF. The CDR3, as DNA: TGTGCCAGAAGCGTACCGGGACAGATAGGGGAGACCCAGTACTTC.

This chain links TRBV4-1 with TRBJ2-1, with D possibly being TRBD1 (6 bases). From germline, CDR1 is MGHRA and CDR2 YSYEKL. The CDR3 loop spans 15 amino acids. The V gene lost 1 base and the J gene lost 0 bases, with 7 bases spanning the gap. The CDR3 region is CASSQGDISYNEQFF. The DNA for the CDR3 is TGCGCCAGCAGCCAAGGGGACATCTCCTACAATGAGCAGTTCTTC.

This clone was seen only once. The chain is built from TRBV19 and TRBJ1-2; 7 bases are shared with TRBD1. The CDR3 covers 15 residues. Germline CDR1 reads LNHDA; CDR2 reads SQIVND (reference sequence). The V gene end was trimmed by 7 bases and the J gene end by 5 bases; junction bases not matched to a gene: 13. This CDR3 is CASTPASGTEYGYTF. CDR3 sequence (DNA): TGTGCCAGTACCCCGGCGAGTGGGACAGAGTATGGCTACACCTTC. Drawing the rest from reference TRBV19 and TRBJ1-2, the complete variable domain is DGGITQSPKYLFRKEGQNVTLSCEQNLNHDAMYWYRQDPGQGLRLIYYSQIVNDFQKGDIAEGYSVSREKKESFPLTVTSAQKNPTAFYLCASTPASGTEYGYTFGSGTRLTVV.

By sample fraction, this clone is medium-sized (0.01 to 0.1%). The CDR3 nucleotides read TGTGCCAGCAGCTCCCGGCAACAGCTACCGATCTATGGCTACACCTTC. Protein sequence: CASSSRQQLPIYGYTF. The chain recombines TRBV13 with TRBJ1-2; D unresolved. CDR1 and CDR2 (germline): PRHDT, FYEKMQ (reference sequence). The V and J ends lost 4 bases and 4 bases respectively, with 19 bases between them. The CDR3 sequence is 16 residues long.

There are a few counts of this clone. CDR3: CASSPLATLAKNIQYF. The DNA of the CDR3 is TGTGCCAGCAGTCCACTAGCGACCCTAGCCAAAAACATTCAGTACTTC. The chain carries TRBV28 and TRBJ2-4; 7 nucleotides align to TRBD2. Germline trimming cut 5 bases from V and 0 bases from J; bases unmatched to any gene: 7. The germline V gene encodes CDR1 MDHEN and CDR2 SYDVKM. The CDR3 is 16 amino acids.